Ten or more counts support the clone carrying this TCR beta chain. The antigen remains unidentified. The CDR3 runs 15 residues. Trimming cost V 5 bases and J 8 bases, with 21 bases left between them. The protocol attached unique molecular identifiers to individual cDNA molecules. TCRdb recomputed calls from the 5' RACE reads with MiXCR, one row per CDR3 protein. The sample consists of about 84,000 distinct CDR3 sequences, 12% of them appearing once. The sample is drawn from a study of early T cells in non-severe SARS-CoV-2 infection. The study's findings and limits: Matching with VDJdb favored anti-spike CD8 responses (missing private and CD4 specificities).

The rearrangement uses TRBV12-3 or TRBV12-4 and TRBJ1-2; weak D call: TRBD1 (5 bases). This sequence was found in an adult who was a healthcare worker with PCR-confirmed SARS-CoV-2 infection or an uninfected control (not recorded which). Sequenced material: whole blood. CDR3 nucleotide sequence: TGTGCCAGCAGTGAGGCCGGACAAGGGTTCGACGGCTACACCTTC. Protein: CASSEAGQGFDGYTF.